Presented here are 10 T cell receptor beta chains from one specimen sequenced in a study of cytomegalovirus exposure and HLA in healthy donors. PCR was performed using 60 Vbeta and 13 Jbeta primers. Only in-frame clones appear in the TCRdb table, and some are missing; sequencing was by immunoSEQ multiplex PCR. The sample lists about 150,000 clones; around four fifths were seen once. The source material was PBMCs. These receptors all come from a man aged 40-49 years in good health and CMV-seronegative.

The chain carries TRBV5-5 and TRBJ2-1, with 8 nucleotides matching TRBD1. The J segment lost 6 bases and the V segment lost 2 bases, leaving 7 bases of the junction unmatched. Germline V gives CDR1 SGHKS, CDR2 YYEKEE (reference sequence). CDR3 size: 15 residues. The CDR3 is CASSFVTGVVNEQFF. CDR3 DNA: TGTGCCAGCAGCTTCGTGACAGGGGTTGTCAATGAGCAGTTCTTC.

V usage is TRBV4-3 and J usage is TRBJ2-5; 8 bases fit TRBD1. Gene TRBJ2-7 matches the end of the DNA better, so the J call may be wrong. There are 15 residues in the CDR3. Germline V gene sequence: CDR1 LGHNA, CDR2 YSLEER. The CDR3 spells CASSHPWTGNYEQYF. The CDR3 nucleotides are TGCGCCAGCAGCCACCCCTGGACAGGGAACTACGAGCAGTACTTC.

This chain links TRBV27 with TRBJ2-7; 7 nucleotides agree with TRBD1. The ends lost 2 bases at V and 2 bases at J; junction bases unmatched: 6. The CDR3 spans 15 residues. Per the germline V gene, CDR1 is MNHEY and CDR2 is SMNVEV (reference sequence). The CDR3 region is CASSLVAGGTYEQYF. The CDR3 region has the DNA TGTGCCAGCAGTTTAGTGGCAGGGGGAACCTACGAGCAGTACTTC.

The chain combines TRBV7-9 with TRBJ2-5; the match to TRBD2 covers 13 bases. The closer fit of TRBJ2-7 to the DNA end suggests the J call may be wrong. CDR1 is SEHNR, CDR2 FQNEAQ, per germline (reference sequence). The CDR3 is 16 amino acids. The DNA of the CDR3 is TGTGCCAGCAGCCACCCGACTAGCGGGAGGAACTACGAGCAGTACTTC. Amino acids: CASSHPTSGRNYEQYF.

This chain links TRBV19 with TRBJ1-3; D uncertain. V was pared by 6 bases and J by 0 bases, with 6 bases between. The germline V gene has CDR1 LNHDA and CDR2 SQIVND (reference sequence). This CDR3 region has 13 residues. In nucleotides, the CDR3 is TGTGCCAGTAGCGAGTTCTCTGGAAACACCATATATTTT. It translates to CASSEFSGNTIYF.

This chain uses TRBV7-9 with TRBJ2-5; 7 bases are shared with TRBD1. V shed 5 bases and J 5 bases; nucleotides not matched to a gene: 17. The CDR3 consists of 17 residues. From germline, CDR1 is SEHNR and CDR2 FQNEAQ (reference sequence). CDR3 nucleotide sequence: TGTGCCAGCAGCCCAGCGAGGACAGGTCTAAACTGGGAGACCCAGTACTTC. This translates into CASSPARTGLNWETQYF.

In this sample, this clone turned up a few times. The chain is built from TRBV5-5 and TRBJ1-4, with D perhaps TRBD1 (6 bases). The CDR3 sequence is 12 residues long. V was shortened by 4 bases and J by 8 bases, with 9 bases between the two germline ends. Germline CDR1 is SGHKS and CDR2 is YYEKEE (reference sequence). The CDR3 DNA is TGTGCCAGCAGCGAAAGGGGGGAAAAACTGTTTTTT. Protein sequence: CASSERGEKLFF.

J is TRBJ2-1 and V is TRBV27; no firm D call. The CDR3 length is 13 residues. Trimming left V 5 bases short and J 3 bases short, with 8 bases between. Germline assignment: CDR1 MNHEY and CDR2 SMNVEV (reference sequence). This CDR3 reads CASSVESYNEQFF. CDR3 nucleotide sequence: TGTGCCAGCAGTGTAGAGAGCTACAATGAGCAGTTCTTC.

The V gene is TRBV5-1, the J gene TRBJ1-1; TRBD1 aligns across 10 bases. V was pared by 4 bases and J by 5 bases, with 5 bases of the junction left unmatched. Germline V CDR1 and CDR2: SGHRS, YFSETQ. The length of the CDR3 is 14 residues. CDR3 residues: CASSRGQGETEAFF. In DNA form, the CDR3 reads TGCGCCAGCAGCCGAGGACAGGGGGAAACTGAAGCTTTCTTT. Supplemented by reference TRBV5-1 and TRBJ1-1, the full variable domain reads KAGVTQTPRYLIKTRGQQVTLSCSPISGHRSVSWYQQTPGQGLQFLFEYFSETQRNKGNFPGRFSGRQFSNSRSEMNVSTLELGDSALYLCASSRGQGETEAFFGQGTRLTVV.

J is TRBJ2-7 and V is TRBV27; 7 nucleotides align to TRBD2. The J segment lost 7 bases and the V segment lost 5 bases, leaving 2 bases of the junction unmatched. The CDR3 contains 11 residues. CDR1 is MNHEY and CDR2 is SMNVEV in the germline V gene (reference sequence). The CDR3 is CASSRGVEQYF. CDR3 DNA sequence: TGTGCCAGCAGTCGGGGGGTGGAGCAGTACTTC.